Listed below are T cell receptor beta chains from one sample, sequenced in a study of T cell responses to AZD1222 COVID-19 vaccine. The assay was immunoSEQ multiplex PCR, and TCRdb's table has in-frame clones only and misses some. The sample holds some 120,000 clones, roughly 90% seen once. The source material was peripheral blood, sampled on day 0 of AZD1222 vaccination. Receptor source: an adult in good health. Each CDR3 is given with its conserved first and last residue. The order of the fields is J gene, D gene, V gene, CDR3 DNA, CDR3 protein. The D gene is left open where the match is weak.

>TRBJ2-7|.|TRBV7-8
TGTGCCAGCAGGGATGGTTTCGAGCAGTACTTC
CASRDGFEQYF
>TRBJ1-6|.|TRBV7-9
TGTGCCAGCAGCTTAGATGGGGAGGGCTCACCCCTCCACTTT
CASSLDGEGSPLHF
>TRBJ2-7|.|TRBV18
TGTGCCAGCTCACCAGGACTTAACTACGAGCAGTACTTC
CASSPGLNYEQYF
>TRBJ2-1|TRBD2|TRBV7-2
TGTGCCAGCAGGGCGGGAGGGGCGTACAATGAGCAGTTCTTC
CASRAGGAYNEQFF
>TRBJ2-1|.|TRBV5-1
TGCGCCAGCAGCTTGGAAGCGGTCTCCTACAATGAGCAGTTCTTC
CASSLEAVSYNEQFF
>TRBJ2-2|.|TRBV18
TGTGCCAGCTCACCAAAGTATGCGGGAATGATCGGGGAGCTGTTTTTT
CASSPKYAGMIGELFF
>TRBJ1-4|.|TRBV2
TGTGCCAGCAGTGGCCGGGAAGCAACTAATGAAAAACTGTTTTTT
CASSGREATNEKLFF
>TRBJ2-5|.|TRBV20-1
TGCAGTGCTAGTCGGGATACCTCGGAGACCCAGTACTTC
CSASRDTSETQYF
>TRBJ2-4|.|TRBV7-2
TGTGCCAGCAGCAATTTTCCTCGGGGCAAAAACATTCAGTACTTC
CASSNFPRGKNIQYF
>TRBJ1-4|TRBD1|TRBV5-1
TGCGCCAGCAGCTCCCGGACAGGTTTTGTTGAAAAACTGTTTTTT
CASSSRTGFVEKLFF
>TRBJ1-6|.|TRBV27
TGTGCCAGCAGTTTAGGAGTTTATAATTCACCCCTCCACTTT
CASSLGVYNSPLHF
>TRBJ1-1|.|TRBV12-3/TRBV12-4
TGTGCCAGCAGTTTTCCCGGCGGTGGAGCTTTCTTT
CASSFPGGGAFF
>TRBJ2-3|TRBD2|TRBV4-1
TGCGCCAGCAGTCCCACTAGCGGGATAGCAGATACGCAGTATTTT
CASSPTSGIADTQYF
>TRBJ1-4|.|TRBV24-1
TGTGCCACCAGTGACTCTAGAGACCCATCTAATGAAAAACTGTTTTTT
CATSDSRDPSNEKLFF
>TRBJ2-3|.|TRBV5-1
TGCGCCAGCAGCTTGGCCCTGGGGGAAGCAGATACGCAGTATTTT
CASSLALGEADTQYF